The clone carrying this TCR beta chain has more than one count but fewer than ten. This sample stems from a study of blood T cell repertoires in COVID-19. Overall study context: COVID-19 samples from acute and convalescent phases originated in the United States, Italy and Spain. T cells, B-cell-depleted T cells, or PBMCs supplied cDNA or gDNA.

V lost 3 bases and J lost 6, with 19 bases in between. Germline lookup yields CDR1 ENHRY and CDR2 SYGVKD. CDR3 size: 16 residues. Authors' methods: Reference gene primers were amplified, and this amplification served to estimate nucleated cell counts. Clones were sequenced by immunoSEQ multiplex PCR, and TCRdb holds only the in-frame ones, with some missing. That table gives V, J and clone size, and the DNA gave D and trimming. The profile shows about 240,000 clones, approximately 86% of them singletons. Sequencing was carried out using peripheral blood. The clonotype originates from a woman aged 60-75 years with active or convalescent COVID-19. This rearrangement joins TRBV10-3 to TRBJ2-3; a weak D match, TRBD2 (6 bases). The CDR3 region has the DNA TGTGCCATCAGTGAATCGAGCGGGCCCATGATCGATACGCAGTATTTT. Protein: CAISESSGPMIDTQYF.